The sequence of this T cell receptor beta chain was determined in a study of T cell responses to AZD1222 COVID-19 vaccine listed by TCRdb under 2021. Notes on the research overall: AZD1222 recipients with second doses at about 4 weeks or about 12 weeks were pooled, because spike-specific TCR depth and breadth did not differ between schedules. TCR sequencing covered more than 230 trial participants: about 210 given two doses of AZD1222 and about 26 given two doses of MenACWY control vaccine. Trial participants were enrolled by age into 18-55, 56-69 and 70-plus year subgroups, with roughly 150, 30 and 60 TCR-sequenced participants respectively.

General study outcomes and caveats: After two AZD1222 doses, spike-specific TCR breadth and depth were significantly higher than at day 0 and than in MenACWY recipients. CD4 TCRs associated with the vaccine covered the entire spike protein, and the dominant responses were in regions 160-218 and 743-854. The 56-69-year group was small, and its depth increase did not reach significance, likely because of low power. Participants were mostly white British, with more females than males. The authors suggested clonal diversity may have been underestimated. Because no samples from the day 14 peak response were available, repertoires could be characterized only after the peak T cell response. Conclusions about previously exposed vaccinees were limited because only six AZD1222 recipients were SARS-CoV-2 seropositive at baseline. Nearly half of unique spike-specific TCRs reportedly recognized epitopes outside regions mutated in the B.1.351 and B.1.1.7 variants.

The label giving this sample's time point can be read as: baseline before first vaccination. Vaccinee samples were obtained from the UK trials COV001 and COV002, which included a single-blind randomized controlled phase 2/3 trial of AZD1222 (ChAdOx1 nCoV-19) in healthy adults. For TCRbeta chain sequencing, PBMC samples from trial participants were taken at day 0 and at day 28 after the second dose. The CDR3 regions of human TCRbeta chains were subjected to immunosequencing. In the paper's pipeline: Repertoire TCRs were matched against a reference library of SARS-CoV-2-specific TCRs generated with the MIRA antigen-specificity platform. Breadth was defined as the fraction of unique TCRs that were SARS-CoV-2-associated. Depth was defined as the fraction of total T cells that were SARS-CoV-2-associated. Using the MIRA data, each spike-specific TCR was assigned both to the spike region to which the TCR was reactive and to a CD4 or CD8 class. Log10-transformed breadth and depth values were compared by one-way ANOVA with Sidak's multiple comparisons tests. Imported from immuneACCESS, the table was reduced by TCRdb to in-frame sequences with V and J called. These copies leave out some clones; in studies compared against another copy, an unresolved V gene accounts for under half, and the cause of the remainder is not known. V and J calls and clone size come straight from that table; D and trimming were deduced from the DNA. Within this sample are about 170,000 clones, with around 90% of them counted one time only. The ten largest account for around 1.5% of the sample.

This clone was recorded only once. Its antigen has not been determined. The record has no base qualities; no much larger clone is one base away. From a lookup of the germline V gene, CDR1 and CDR2 are MNHEY and SVGAGI. Spanning cysteine to phenylalanine, the CDR3 consists of 16 amino acids. The sequence is cut down to CDR3 DNA, 48 bases in frame from base 1. V is cut back by 0 bases and J by 8 bases, with 6 bases in the junction unmatched. The V and J segments used are TRBV6-5 and TRBJ2-1; 11 nucleotides in the junction match TRBD2. The clonotype originates from an adult in good health. This specimen consisted of peripheral blood, obtained on day 0 of AZD1222 vaccination. The CDR3 corresponds to CASSYSLAGGADEQFF. The nucleotides read TGTGCCAGCAGTTACTCTTTAGCGGGGGGGGCCGATGAGCAGTTCTTC.